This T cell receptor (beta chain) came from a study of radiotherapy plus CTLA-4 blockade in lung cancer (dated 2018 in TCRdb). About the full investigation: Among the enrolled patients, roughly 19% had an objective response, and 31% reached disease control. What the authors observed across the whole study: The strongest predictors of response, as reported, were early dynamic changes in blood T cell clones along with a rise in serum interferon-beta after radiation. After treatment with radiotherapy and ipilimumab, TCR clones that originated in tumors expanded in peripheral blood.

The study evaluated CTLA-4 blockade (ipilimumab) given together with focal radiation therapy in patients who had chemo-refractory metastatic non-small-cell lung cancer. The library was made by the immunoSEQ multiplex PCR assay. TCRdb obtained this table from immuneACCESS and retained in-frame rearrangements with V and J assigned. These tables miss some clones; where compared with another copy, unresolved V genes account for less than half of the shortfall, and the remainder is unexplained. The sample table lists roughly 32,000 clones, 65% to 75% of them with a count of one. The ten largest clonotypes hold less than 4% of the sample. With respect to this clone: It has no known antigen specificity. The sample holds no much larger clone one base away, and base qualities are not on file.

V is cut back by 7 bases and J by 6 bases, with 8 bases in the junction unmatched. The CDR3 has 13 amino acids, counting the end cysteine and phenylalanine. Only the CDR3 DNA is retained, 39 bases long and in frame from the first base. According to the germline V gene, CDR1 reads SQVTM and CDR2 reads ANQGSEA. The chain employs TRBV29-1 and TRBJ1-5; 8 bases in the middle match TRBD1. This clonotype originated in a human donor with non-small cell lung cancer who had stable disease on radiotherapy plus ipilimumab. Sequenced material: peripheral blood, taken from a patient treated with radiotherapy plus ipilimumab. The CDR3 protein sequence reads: CSALDREGQPQHF. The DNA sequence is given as TGCAGCGCCCTGGACAGGGAGGGTCAGCCCCAGCATTTT.